The clone carrying this TCR beta chain has ten or more counts. The sample comes from a study of neurological immune-mediated disorders. Every sequencing run produced over 180 million TCR-beta sequences that came from 15-18 subjects. TCRdb processed the 5' RACE reads anew with MiXCR; each CDR3 protein has one entry. The sample consists of about 84,000 distinct CDR3 sequences, 9% to 12% of them appearing once. Trimming removed 0 bases at V and 8 bases at J, with 17 bases between. The CDR3 consists of 17 residues. Germline lookup yields CDR1 LGHDT and CDR2 YNNKEL (reference sequence). Specimen: PBMCs. This chain connects TRBV3-1 to TRBJ1-6; D is possibly TRBD1 (5 bases). This sequence was found in a man in his forties in good health. The CDR3 loop reads CASSQDWKEAGDSPLHF. In DNA, the CDR3 is TGTGCCAGCAGCCAAGATTGGAAGGAGGCGGGGGATTCACCCCTCCACTTT.